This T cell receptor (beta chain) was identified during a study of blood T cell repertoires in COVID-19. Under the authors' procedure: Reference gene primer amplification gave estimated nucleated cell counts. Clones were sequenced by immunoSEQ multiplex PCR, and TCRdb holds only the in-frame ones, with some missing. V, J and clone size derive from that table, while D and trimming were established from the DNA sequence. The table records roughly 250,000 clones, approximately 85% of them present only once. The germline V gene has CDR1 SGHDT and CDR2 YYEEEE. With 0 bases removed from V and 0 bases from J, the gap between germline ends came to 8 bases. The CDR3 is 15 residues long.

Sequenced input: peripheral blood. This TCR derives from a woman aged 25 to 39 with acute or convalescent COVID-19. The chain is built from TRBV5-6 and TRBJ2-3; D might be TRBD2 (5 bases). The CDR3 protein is CASSLAQRSTDTQYF. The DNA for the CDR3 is TGTGCCAGCAGCTTGGCCCAGCGGAGCACAGATACGCAGTATTTT.